The 9 T cell receptor beta chains below were found in one sample sequenced in a study of T-cell memory formation after mild COVID-19. A single record per CDR3 protein comes from TCRdb applying MiXCR to the 5' RACE reads. The sample lists 410,000 or so distinct CDR3 sequences, 20% to 25% occurring once. Sequenced material: PBMCs or a T cell subset sorted from them (not recorded which). Receptors originate from an adult woman who had mild COVID-19 (a few samples of this study predate the infection). Cell type and time point are not known.

This clonotype was seen more than once but under ten times. The V and J genes are TRBV7-9 and TRBJ1-4; D remains unclear. Germline V gives CDR1 SEHNR, CDR2 FQNEAQ (reference sequence). Trimming took 8 bases from V and 8 from J, leaving 12 bases between them. This CDR3 has 12 residues. The CDR3 region is CASAGVNEKLFF. The CDR3 DNA is TGTGCCAGCGCCGGGGTCAACGAAAAACTGTTTTTT.

The gene calls are TRBV2 and TRBJ1-2; 9 positions match TRBD1. The CDR3 contains 18 residues. V was pared by 4 bases and J by 5 bases, with 17 bases of the junction left unmatched. Germline CDR1 is SNHLY and CDR2 is FYNNEI. CDR3 protein: CASSAIPGQGLSKYGYTF. CDR3 bases: TGTGCCAGCAGTGCCATACCGGGACAGGGACTCTCCAAGTATGGCTACACCTTC. The entire variable domain, with the rest obtained from reference TRBV2 and TRBJ1-2, is as follows: EPEVTQTPSHQVTQMGQEVILRCVPISNHLYFYWYRQILGQKVEFLVSFYNNEISEKSEIFDDQFSVERPDGSNFTLKIRSTKLEDSAMYFCASSAIPGQGLSKYGYTFGSGTRLTVV.

This clonotype has just a few counts. J is TRBJ2-5 and V is TRBV20-1; either TRBD1 or TRBD2 may fit D (5 bases each). The germline V gene encodes CDR1 DFQATT and CDR2 SNEGSKA (reference sequence). Trimming removed 3 bases at V and 4 bases at J, with 18 bases between. The CDR3 loop spans 15 amino acids. The CDR3 region is CSASVNRGLRETQYF. CDR3 sequence (DNA): TGCAGTGCTAGTGTCAATCGGGGCTTGAGAGAGACCCAGTACTTC.

This clonotype was seen only a few times. The gene calls are TRBV14 and TRBJ1-1; D gene uncertain. The CDR3 is 13 amino acids. CDR1 is SGHDN and CDR2 is FVKESK in the germline V gene. The V and J ends lost 5 bases and 6 bases respectively, with 13 bases between them. The CDR3 DNA follows: TGTGCCAGCAGCGGATCTCGGGCGGCTGAAGCTTTCTTT. Its protein product is CASSGSRAAEAFF.

The rearrangement uses TRBV11-2 and TRBJ2-3, with TRBD2 identical over 10 bases. The CDR3 covers 18 residues. Germline V gene sequence: CDR1 SGHAT, CDR2 FQNNGV. The trim removed 3 bases at V and 4 bases at J, leaving 13 bases unmatched. The CDR3 DNA follows: TGTGCCAGCAGCTTTTGGCTAGCGGGAGAGTACGGTGCAGATACGCAGTATTTT. Protein sequence: CASSFWLAGEYGADTQYF.

The sample holds a few counts of this clonotype. This chain connects TRBV7-9 to TRBJ2-1, with TRBD1 matching over 8 bases. Germline V gene data show CDR1 as SEHNR and CDR2 as FQNEAQ (reference sequence). V lost 2 bases, J lost 8 bases, and 5 bases stayed unmatched. The CDR3 consists of 14 residues. The CDR3 here is CASSLQGAHDEQFF. The CDR3 bases are TGTGCCAGCAGCTTACAGGGGGCGCATGATGAGCAGTTCTTC.

This clonotype was counted between two and nine times. The chain recombines TRBV14 with TRBJ1-1; D uncertain. CDR3 length: 13 amino acids. Germline V lookup: CDR1 SGHDN, CDR2 FVKESK. Trimming took 6 bases from V and 8 from J, leaving 16 bases between them. For the CDR3, the DNA is TGTGCCAGCAGTAGAGTTTCCTTACGGGAAGCTTTCTTT. It codes for CASSRVSLREAFF.

The CDR3 coding sequence is TGCGCCAGCAGCTTGGTTGGGGCCCCGAACACCGGGGAGCTGTTTTTT. Translated: CASSLVGAPNTGELFF. The rearrangement uses TRBV5-1 and TRBJ2-2; TRBD1 might be the D (5 bases). Between the trimmed V and J ends, which lost 0 bases and 0 bases, there was a span of 9 bases. CDR1 SGHRS and CDR2 YFSETQ come from the germline V gene. This CDR3 spans 16 amino acids.

The chain uses TRBV20-1 and TRBJ2-3; 13 bases agree with TRBD2. Germline CDR1 DFQATT, CDR2 SNEGSKA (reference sequence). J lost 5 bases, V lost 4 bases, and 6 bases had no gene match. This CDR3 has 15 amino acids. The CDR3 nucleotides read TGCAGTGCTACCGGACTAGCGGGAGCCCAAGATACGCAGTATTTT. Encoded protein: CSATGLAGAQDTQYF.